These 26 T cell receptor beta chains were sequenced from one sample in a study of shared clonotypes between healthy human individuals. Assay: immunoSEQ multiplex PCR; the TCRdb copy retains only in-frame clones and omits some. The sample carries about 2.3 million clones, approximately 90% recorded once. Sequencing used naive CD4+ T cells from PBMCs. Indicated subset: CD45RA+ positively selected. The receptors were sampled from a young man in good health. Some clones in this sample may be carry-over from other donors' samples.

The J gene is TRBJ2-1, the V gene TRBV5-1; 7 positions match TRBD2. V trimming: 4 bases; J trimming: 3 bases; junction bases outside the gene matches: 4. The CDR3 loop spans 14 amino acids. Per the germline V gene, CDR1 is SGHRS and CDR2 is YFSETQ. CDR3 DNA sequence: TGCGCCAGCAGCCAAAGCGGGGTCTACAATGAGCAGTTCTTC. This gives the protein CASSQSGVYNEQFF.

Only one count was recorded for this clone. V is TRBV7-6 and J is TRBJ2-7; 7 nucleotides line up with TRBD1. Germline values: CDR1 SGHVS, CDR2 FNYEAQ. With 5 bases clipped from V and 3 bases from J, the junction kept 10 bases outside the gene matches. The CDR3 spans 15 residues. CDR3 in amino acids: CASSPSTGSFYEQYF. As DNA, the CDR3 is TGTGCCAGCAGCCCCTCGACAGGGTCCTTCTACGAGCAGTACTTC.

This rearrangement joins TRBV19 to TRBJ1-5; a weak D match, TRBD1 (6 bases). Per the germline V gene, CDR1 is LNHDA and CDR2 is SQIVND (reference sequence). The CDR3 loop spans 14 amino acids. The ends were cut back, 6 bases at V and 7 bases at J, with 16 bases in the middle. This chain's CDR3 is CASRDPGVAQPQHF. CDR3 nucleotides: TGTGCCAGTAGAGACCCAGGGGTAGCACAGCCCCAGCATTTT.

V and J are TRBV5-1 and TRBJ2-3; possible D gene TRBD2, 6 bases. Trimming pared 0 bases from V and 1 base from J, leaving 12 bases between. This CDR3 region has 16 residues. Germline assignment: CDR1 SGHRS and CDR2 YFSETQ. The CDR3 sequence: CASSLDQGGGTDTQYF. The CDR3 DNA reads TGCGCCAGCAGCTTGGACCAGGGCGGGGGCACAGATACGCAGTATTTT.

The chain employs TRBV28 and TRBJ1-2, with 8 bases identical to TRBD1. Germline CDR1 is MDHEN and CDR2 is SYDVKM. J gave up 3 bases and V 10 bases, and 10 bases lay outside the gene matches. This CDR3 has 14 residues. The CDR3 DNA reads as TGTGCCATATACAGGGGGGGGTTGGACTATGGCTACACCTTC. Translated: CAIYRGGLDYGYTF.

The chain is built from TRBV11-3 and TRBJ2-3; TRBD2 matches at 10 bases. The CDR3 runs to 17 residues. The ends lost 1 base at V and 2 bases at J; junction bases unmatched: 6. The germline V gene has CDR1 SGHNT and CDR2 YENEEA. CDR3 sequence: CASSLAFSGGTTDTQYF. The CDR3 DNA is TGTGCCAGCAGCTTAGCGTTTAGCGGGGGGACCACAGATACGCAGTATTTT.

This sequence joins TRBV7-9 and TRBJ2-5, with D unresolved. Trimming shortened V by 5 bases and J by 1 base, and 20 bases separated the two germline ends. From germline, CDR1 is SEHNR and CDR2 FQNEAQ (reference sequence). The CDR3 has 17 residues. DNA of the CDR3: TGTGCCAGCAGCCCCTCTTTTAGACAAATGGGCCAAGAGACCCAGTACTTC. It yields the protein CASSPSFRQMGQETQYF.

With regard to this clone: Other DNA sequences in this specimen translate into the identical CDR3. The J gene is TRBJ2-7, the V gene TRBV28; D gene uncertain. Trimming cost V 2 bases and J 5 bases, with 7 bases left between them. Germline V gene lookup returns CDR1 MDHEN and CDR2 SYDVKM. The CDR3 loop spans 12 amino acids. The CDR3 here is CASSLLRDEQYF. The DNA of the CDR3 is TGTGCCAGCAGTTTACTCCGGGACGAGCAGTACTTC.

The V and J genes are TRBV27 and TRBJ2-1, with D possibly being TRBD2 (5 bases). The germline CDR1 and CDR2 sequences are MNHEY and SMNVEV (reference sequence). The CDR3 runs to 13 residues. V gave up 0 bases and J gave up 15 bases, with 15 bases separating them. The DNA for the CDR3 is TGTGCCAGCAGTTTATCGAGAGGGCAACAGCCGTTCTTC. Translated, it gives CASSLSRGQQPFF.

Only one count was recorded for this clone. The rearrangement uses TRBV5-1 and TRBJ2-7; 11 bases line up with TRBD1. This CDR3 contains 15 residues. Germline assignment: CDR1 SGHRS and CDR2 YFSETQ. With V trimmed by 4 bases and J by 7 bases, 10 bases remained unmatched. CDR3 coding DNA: TGCGCCAGCAGCAATTTGGACAGGGGGCGCGGGGAGCAGTACTTC. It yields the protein CASSNLDRGRGEQYF.

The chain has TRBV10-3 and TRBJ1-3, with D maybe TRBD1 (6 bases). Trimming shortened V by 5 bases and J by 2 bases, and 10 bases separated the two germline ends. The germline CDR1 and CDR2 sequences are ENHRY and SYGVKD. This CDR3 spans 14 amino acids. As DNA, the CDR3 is TGTGCCATCAGTAGGGGGGCTACTGGAAACACCATATATTTT. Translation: CAISRGATGNTIYF.

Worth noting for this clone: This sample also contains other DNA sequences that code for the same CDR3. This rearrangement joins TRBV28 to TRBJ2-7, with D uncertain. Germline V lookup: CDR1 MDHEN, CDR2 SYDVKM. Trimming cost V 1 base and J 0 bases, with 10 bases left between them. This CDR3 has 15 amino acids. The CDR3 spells CASSLSPASSYEQYF. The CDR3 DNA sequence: TGTGCCAGCAGTTTATCGCCAGCCTCCTCCTACGAGCAGTACTTC.

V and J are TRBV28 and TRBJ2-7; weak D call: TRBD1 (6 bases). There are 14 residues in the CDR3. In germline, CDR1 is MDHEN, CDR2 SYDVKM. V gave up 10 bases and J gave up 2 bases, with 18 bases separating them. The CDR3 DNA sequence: TGTGCCATCGGTGGGACATCCCCTACCTACGAGCAGTACTTC. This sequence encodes CAIGGTSPTYEQYF. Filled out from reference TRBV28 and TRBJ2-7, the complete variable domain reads DVKVTQSSRYLVKRTGEKVFLECVQDMDHENMFWYRQDPGLGLRLIYFSYDVKMKEKGDIPEGYSVSREKKERFSLILESASTNQTSMYLCAIGGTSPTYEQYFGPGTRLTVT.

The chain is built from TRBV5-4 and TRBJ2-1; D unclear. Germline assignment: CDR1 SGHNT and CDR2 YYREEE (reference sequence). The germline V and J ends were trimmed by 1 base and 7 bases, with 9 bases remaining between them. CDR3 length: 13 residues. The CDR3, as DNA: TGTGCCAGCAGCTTGTCCCTCGCAAATGAGCAGTTCTTC. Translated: CASSLSLANEQFF.

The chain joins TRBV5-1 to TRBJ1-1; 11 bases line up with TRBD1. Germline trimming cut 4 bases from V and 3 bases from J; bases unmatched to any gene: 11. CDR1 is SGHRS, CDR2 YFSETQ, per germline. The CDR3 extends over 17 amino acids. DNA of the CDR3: TGCGCCAGCAGCCGCCTTGGGACAGGGGGATTATACACTGAAGCTTTCTTT. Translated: CASSRLGTGGLYTEAFF.

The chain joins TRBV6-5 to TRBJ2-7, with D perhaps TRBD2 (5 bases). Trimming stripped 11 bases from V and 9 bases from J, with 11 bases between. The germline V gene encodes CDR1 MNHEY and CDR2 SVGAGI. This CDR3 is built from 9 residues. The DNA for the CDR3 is TGTGCCCTTCGGGGTGCGCAGTACTTC. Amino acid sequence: CALRGAQYF.

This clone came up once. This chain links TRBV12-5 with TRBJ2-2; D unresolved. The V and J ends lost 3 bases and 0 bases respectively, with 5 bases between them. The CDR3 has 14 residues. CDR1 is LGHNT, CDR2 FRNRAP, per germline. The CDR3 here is CASGLYPNTGELFF. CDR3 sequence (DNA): TGTGCTAGTGGTTTATACCCGAACACCGGGGAGCTGTTTTTT.

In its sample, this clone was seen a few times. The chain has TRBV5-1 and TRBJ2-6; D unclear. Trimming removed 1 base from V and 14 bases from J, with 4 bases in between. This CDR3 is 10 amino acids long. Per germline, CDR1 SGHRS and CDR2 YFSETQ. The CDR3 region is CASSLILLTF. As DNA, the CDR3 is TGCGCCAGCAGCTTGATCCTCCTGACTTTC.

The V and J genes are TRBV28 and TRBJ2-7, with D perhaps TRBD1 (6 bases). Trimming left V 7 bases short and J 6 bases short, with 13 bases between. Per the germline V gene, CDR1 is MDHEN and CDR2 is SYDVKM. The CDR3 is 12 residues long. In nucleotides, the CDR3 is TGTGCCAGCACCGAAGACAGGATCGAGCAGTACTTC. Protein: CASTEDRIEQYF.

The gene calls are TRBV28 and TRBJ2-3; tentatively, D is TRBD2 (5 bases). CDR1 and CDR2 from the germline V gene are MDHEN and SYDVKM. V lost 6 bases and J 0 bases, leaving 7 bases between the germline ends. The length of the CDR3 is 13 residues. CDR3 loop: CASSVASTDTQYF. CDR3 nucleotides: TGTGCCAGCAGCGTAGCGAGCACAGATACGCAGTATTTT.

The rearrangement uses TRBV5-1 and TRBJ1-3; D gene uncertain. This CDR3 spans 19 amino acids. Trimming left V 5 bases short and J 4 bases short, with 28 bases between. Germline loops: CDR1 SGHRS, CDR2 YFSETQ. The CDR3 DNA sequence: TGCGCCAGCAGACGGTTATACGGCAATTTACCCTCCGAAGGAAACACCATATATTTT. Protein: CASRRLYGNLPSEGNTIYF.

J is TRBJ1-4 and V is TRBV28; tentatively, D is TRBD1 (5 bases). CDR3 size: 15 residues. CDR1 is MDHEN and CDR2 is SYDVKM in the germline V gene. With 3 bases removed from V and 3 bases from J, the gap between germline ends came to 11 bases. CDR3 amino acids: CASSLTWGANEKLFF. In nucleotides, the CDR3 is TGTGCCAGCAGTTTGACCTGGGGGGCTAATGAAAAACTGTTTTTT.

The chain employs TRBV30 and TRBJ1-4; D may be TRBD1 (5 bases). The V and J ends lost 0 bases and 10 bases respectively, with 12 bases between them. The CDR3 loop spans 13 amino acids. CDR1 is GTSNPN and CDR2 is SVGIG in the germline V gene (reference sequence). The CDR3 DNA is TGTGCCTGGAGTGTACGCCCGGGGGGAAAACTGTTTTTT. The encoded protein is CAWSVRPGGKLFF.

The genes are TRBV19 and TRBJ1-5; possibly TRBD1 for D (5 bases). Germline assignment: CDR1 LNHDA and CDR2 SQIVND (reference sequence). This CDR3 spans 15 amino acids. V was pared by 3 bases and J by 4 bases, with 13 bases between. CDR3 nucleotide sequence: TGTGCCAGTAGTATTTTCTGGGGGAGTAATCAGCCCCAGCATTTT. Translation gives CASSIFWGSNQPQHF.

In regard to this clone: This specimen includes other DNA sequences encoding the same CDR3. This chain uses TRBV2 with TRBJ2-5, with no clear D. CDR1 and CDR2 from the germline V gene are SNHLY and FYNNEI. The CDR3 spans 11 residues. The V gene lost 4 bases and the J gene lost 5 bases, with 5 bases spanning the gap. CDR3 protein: CASSGRETQYF. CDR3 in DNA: TGTGCCAGCAGTGGCCGGGAGACCCAGTACTTC.

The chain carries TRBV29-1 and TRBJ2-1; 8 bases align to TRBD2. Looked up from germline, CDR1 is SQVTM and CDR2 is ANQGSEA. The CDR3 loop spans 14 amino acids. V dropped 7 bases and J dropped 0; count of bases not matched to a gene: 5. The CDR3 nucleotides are TGCAGCGCCGAGCGGGGGAGCTCCTACAATGAGCAGTTCTTC. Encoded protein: CSAERGSSYNEQFF.